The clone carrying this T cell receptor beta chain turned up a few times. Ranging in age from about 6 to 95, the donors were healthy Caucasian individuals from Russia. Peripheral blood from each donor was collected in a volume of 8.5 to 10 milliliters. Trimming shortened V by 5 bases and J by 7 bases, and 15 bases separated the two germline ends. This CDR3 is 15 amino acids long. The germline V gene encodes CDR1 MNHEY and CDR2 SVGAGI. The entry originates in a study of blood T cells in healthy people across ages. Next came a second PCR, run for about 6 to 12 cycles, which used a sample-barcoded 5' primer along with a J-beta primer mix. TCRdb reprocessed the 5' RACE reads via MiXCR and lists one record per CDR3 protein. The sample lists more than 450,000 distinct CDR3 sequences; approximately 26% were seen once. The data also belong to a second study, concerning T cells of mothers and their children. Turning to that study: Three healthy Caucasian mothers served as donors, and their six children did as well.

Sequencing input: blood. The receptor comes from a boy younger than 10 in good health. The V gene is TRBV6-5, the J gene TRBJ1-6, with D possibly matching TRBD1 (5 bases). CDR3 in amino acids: CASSLERWGNSPLHF. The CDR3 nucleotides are TGTGCCAGCAGTCTAGAGAGGTGGGGGAATTCACCCCTCCACTTT.